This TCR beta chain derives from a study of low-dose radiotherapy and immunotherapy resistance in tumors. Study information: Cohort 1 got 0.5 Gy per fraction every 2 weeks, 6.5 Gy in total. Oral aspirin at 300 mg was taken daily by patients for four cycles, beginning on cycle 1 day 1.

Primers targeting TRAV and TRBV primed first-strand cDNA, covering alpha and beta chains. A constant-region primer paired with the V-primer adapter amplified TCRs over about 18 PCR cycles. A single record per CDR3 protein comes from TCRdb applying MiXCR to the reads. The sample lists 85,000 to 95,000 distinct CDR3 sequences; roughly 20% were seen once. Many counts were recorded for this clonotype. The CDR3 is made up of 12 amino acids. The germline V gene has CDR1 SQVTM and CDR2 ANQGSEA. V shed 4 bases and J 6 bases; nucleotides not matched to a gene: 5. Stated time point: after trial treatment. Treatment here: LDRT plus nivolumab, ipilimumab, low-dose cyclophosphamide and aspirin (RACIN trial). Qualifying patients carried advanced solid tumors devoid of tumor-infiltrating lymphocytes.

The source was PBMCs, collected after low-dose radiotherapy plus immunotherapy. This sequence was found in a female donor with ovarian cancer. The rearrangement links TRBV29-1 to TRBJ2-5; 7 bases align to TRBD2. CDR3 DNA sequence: TGCAGCGTTGGCGGACTAGGGAAGACCCAGTACTTC. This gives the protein CSVGGLGKTQYF.